Detailed here is one T cell receptor beta chain. Antigen specificity is unknown. This sample stems from a study of shared clonotypes between healthy human individuals. V gave up 5 bases and J gave up 3 bases, with 11 bases separating them. Germline CDR1 SQVTM, CDR2 ANQGSEA. The CDR3 runs to 13 residues. Study outcomes and limitations: A few donors showed sharing of approximately 5% of naive CD4 clonotypes.

Both subsets, CD45RA+ naive and CD45RA-negative memory, were split from the CD4+ cells. The assay ran at deep level. Several immunoSEQ plates held equal portions of the genomic DNA taken from each subset. Libraries were prepared by immunoSEQ multiplex PCR; TCRdb keeps only in-frame clonotypes and omits some of them. In the table there are 1,400,000 or so clones, approximately 98.5% of which are singletons. This chain uses TRBV29-1 with TRBJ1-5, with TRBD1 as a possible D gene (5 bases). Sequenced material: naive CD4+ T cells sorted from blood. Indicated subset: CD45RA+ positively selected. This clonotype was obtained from a young man in good health. The chain's CDR3 is CSVMTAINQPQHF. CDR3 nucleotides: TGCAGCGTTATGACAGCGATCAATCAGCCCCAGCATTTT.